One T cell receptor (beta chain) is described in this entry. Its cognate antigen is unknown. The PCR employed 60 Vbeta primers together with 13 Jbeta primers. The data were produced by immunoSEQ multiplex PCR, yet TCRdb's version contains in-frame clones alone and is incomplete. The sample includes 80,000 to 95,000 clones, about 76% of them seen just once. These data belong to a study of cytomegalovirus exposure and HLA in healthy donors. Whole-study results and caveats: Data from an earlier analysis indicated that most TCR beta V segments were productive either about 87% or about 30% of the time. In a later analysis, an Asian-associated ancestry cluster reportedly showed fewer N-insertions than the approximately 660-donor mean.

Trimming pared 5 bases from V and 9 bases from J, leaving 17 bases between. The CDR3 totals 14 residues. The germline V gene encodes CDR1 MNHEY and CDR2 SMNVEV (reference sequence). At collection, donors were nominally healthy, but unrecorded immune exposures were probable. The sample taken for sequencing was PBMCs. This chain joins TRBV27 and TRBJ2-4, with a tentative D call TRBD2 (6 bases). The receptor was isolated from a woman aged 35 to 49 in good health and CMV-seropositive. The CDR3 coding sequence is TGTGCCAGCAGTCCCCAAGCGGGCGGAGGCATTCAGTACTTC. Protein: CASSPQAGGGIQYF.